These 4 T cell receptor beta chains were all obtained from the same sample, sequenced in a study of blood T cell repertoires in COVID-19. Here immunoSEQ multiplex PCR was the method, and the copy in TCRdb shows in-frame clones only, minus some. The top ten clones hold about 5.1% of a sample with about 240,000 clones, approximately 85% of them seen once. Sequenced material: peripheral blood. Receptor source: a man in his fifties with COVID-19, enrolled during active disease.

The chain carries TRBV29-1 and TRBJ2-7; 11 bases map to TRBD2. This CDR3 comprises 14 residues. Trimming took 8 bases from V and 1 from J; bases not matched to a gene: 7. The V gene's germline CDR1 is SQVTM and CDR2 ANQGSEA. CDR3 sequence reads: CSYSGTSGSYEQYF. The DNA of the CDR3 is TGCAGCTATTCCGGGACTAGCGGTTCCTACGAGCAGTACTTC.

The rearrangement joins TRBV6-5 to TRBJ1-1; unclear D gene. The germline V gene has CDR1 MNHEY and CDR2 SVGAGI. V was shortened by 0 bases and J by 1 base, with 9 bases between the two germline ends. The CDR3 covers 15 residues. The CDR3 DNA reads as TGTGCCAGCAGTTACTCAGCAGGAGGGAACACTGAAGCTTTCTTT. This sequence encodes CASSYSAGGNTEAFF.

The chain is built from TRBV15 and TRBJ2-1, with TRBD1 matching 8 bases. This CDR3 has 15 amino acids. The germline V gene has CDR1 LNHNV and CDR2 YYDKDF (reference sequence). Trimming cost V 3 bases and J 2 bases; bases outside gene matches: 3. The CDR3, as DNA: TGTGCCACCAGCAGGGACAGGGACCCCTACAATGAGCAGTTCTTC. Protein: CATSRDRDPYNEQFF. Together with reference TRBV15 and TRBJ2-1, the CDR3 gives the full variable domain: DAMVIQNPRYQVTQFGKPVTLSCSQTLNHNVMYWYQQKSSQAPKLLFHYYDKDFNNEADTPDNFQSRRPNTSFCFLDIRSPGLGDTAMYLCATSRDRDPYNEQFFGPGTRLTVL.

This clone was detected only once. The J gene is TRBJ2-5, the V gene TRBV27; D is possibly TRBD1 (6 bases). There are 13 residues in the CDR3. Per the germline V gene, CDR1 is MNHEY and CDR2 is SMNVEV (reference sequence). V gave up 6 bases and J gave up 3 bases, with 11 bases separating them. The CDR3 nucleotides are TGTGCCAGCAGAAATTCAGGGGAAGAGACCCAGTACTTC. This gives the protein CASRNSGEETQYF.